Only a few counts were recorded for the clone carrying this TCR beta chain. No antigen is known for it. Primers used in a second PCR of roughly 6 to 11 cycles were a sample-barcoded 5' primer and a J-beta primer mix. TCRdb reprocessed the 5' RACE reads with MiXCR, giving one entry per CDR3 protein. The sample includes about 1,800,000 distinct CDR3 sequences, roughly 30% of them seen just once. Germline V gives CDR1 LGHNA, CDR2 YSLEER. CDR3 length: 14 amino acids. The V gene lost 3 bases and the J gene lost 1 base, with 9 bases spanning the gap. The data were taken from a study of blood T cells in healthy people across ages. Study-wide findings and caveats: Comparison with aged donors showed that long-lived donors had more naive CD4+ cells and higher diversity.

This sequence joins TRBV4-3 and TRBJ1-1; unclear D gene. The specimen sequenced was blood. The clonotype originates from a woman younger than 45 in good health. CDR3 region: CASSHGGQNTEAFF. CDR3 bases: TGCGCCAGCAGCCATGGTGGCCAGAACACTGAAGCTTTCTTT.